This is a list of T cell receptor beta chains from one sample in a study of a mutant IDH1 vaccine in newly diagnosed glioma. No antigen has been identified for these receptors. Libraries were prepared by immunoSEQ multiplex PCR; TCRdb keeps only in-frame clonotypes and omits some of them. The sample lists about 32,000 clones, roughly 80% occurring once. The sequenced sample was PBMCs, obtained from a glioma patient whose treatment included an IDH1 peptide vaccine. These receptors were collected from a man aged 25-40 years with glioma. Each CDR3 is given with its conserved first and last residue. The D gene is left open where the match is weak. A clone size is listed for some rows: how often the clone was seen (once, few, many), or a class if it is expanded.

abundance	v_gene	d_gene	j_gene	CDR3aa	CDR3nt
once	TRBV18	NA	TRBJ1-2	CASYRKGTDYGYTF	TGTGCCAGCTACCGGAAGGGAACCGACTATGGCTACACCTTC
NA	TRBV5-6	NA	TRBJ1-1	CASSWMNTEAFF	TGTGCCAGCAGCTGGATGAACACTGAAGCTTTCTTT
NA	TRBV4-1	NA	TRBJ1-5	CASSQVGSGKRQPQHF	TGCGCCAGCAGCCAAGTAGGTTCAGGGAAAAGGCAGCCCCAGCATTTT
NA	TRBV29-1	NA	TRBJ1-1	CSVELGAYTEAFF	TGCAGCGTTGAACTTGGGGCTTACACTGAAGCTTTCTTT
NA	TRBV7-2	TRBD2	TRBJ2-7	CASSWSGTTLSEQYF	TGTGCCAGCAGCTGGTCCGGGACTACCCTTTCCGAGCAGTACTTC
NA	TRBV2	NA	TRBJ1-2	CASSVGRAYGYTF	TGTGCCAGCAGTGTGGGCAGGGCCTATGGCTACACCTTC
few	TRBV7-9	NA	TRBJ1-1	CASESPLGPNTEAFF	TGTGCCAGCGAATCCCCTTTGGGACCGAACACTGAAGCTTTCTTT
few	TRBV5-1	TRBD1	TRBJ1-5	CASSLVPGGDQPQHF	TGCGCCAGCAGCTTGGTACCAGGGGGAGATCAGCCCCAGCATTTT
NA	TRBV18	TRBD1	TRBJ1-4	CASSPYPGQDEKLFF	TGTGCCAGCTCACCGTATCCGGGACAGGATGAAAAACTGTTTTTT
few	TRBV27	NA	TRBJ2-7	CASSLFVSYEQYF	TGTGCCAGCAGTTTATTCGTATCCTACGAGCAGTACTTC
NA	TRBV29-1	NA	TRBJ2-1	CSAGDSHYNEQFF	TGCAGCGCCGGAGACAGTCACTACAATGAGCAGTTCTTC
few	TRBV29-1	NA	TRBJ1-1	CSVAQGTNTEAFF	TGCAGCGTCGCACAGGGTACGAACACTGAAGCTTTCTTT
once	TRBV11-2	NA	TRBJ1-2	CASSGTTGNYGYTF	TGTGCCAGCAGCGGGACAACAGGGAACTATGGCTACACCTTC
NA	TRBV7-2	NA	TRBJ2-5	CASRSKGKETQYF	TGTGCCAGCAGATCAAAGGGGAAGGAGACCCAGTACTTC
NA	TRBV4-1	NA	TRBJ2-3	CASSRDPGTDTQYF	TGCGCCAGCAGCCGGGACCCGGGCACAGATACGCAGTATTTT
NA	TRBV5-1	NA	TRBJ2-2	CASSFSQVPGELFF	TGCGCCAGCAGCTTTAGTCAAGTCCCCGGGGAGCTGTTTTTT
NA	TRBV7-9	NA	TRBJ1-1	CASGLEYAEAFF	TGTGCCAGCGGCTTGGAGTACGCTGAAGCTTTCTTT
NA	TRBV19	TRBD2	TRBJ2-1	CASSIGLVKRGTYNEQFF	TGTGCCAGTAGTATAGGGCTAGTTAAGCGGGGGACCTACAATGAGCAGTTCTTC
NA	TRBV18	NA	TRBJ2-7	CASSQELYEQYF	TGTGCCAGCTCACAAGAACTCTACGAGCAGTACTTC
NA	TRBV5-1	NA	TRBJ2-5	CASSLGAGEQETQYF	TGCGCCAGCAGCTTGGGGGCAGGGGAACAAGAGACCCAGTACTTC
medium-sized	TRBV5-1	NA	TRBJ2-7	CASSLSGEGVRSYEQYF	TGCGCCAGCAGCTTGTCGGGGGAGGGGGTTAGGTCCTACGAGCAGTACTTC
NA	TRBV19	NA	TRBJ1-1	CASSIRERLGPNTEAFF	TGTGCCAGTAGTATAAGGGAGCGGCTTGGGCCGAACACTGAAGCTTTCTTT
few	TRBV6-1	NA	TRBJ1-5	CASRGPLTSQPQHF	TGTGCCAGCAGGGGGCCACTTACGAGTCAGCCCCAGCATTTT
NA	TRBV15	TRBD1	TRBJ1-1	CATSYRGENTEAFF	TGTGCCACCAGCTACAGGGGCGAGAACACTGAAGCTTTCTTT
NA	TRBV4-2	TRBD1	TRBJ1-5	CASSQGGQGGNQPQHF	TGTGCCAGCAGCCAAGGGGGACAGGGGGGCAATCAGCCCCAGCATTTT
NA	TRBV30	NA	TRBJ2-3	CAWSRGSTDTQYF	TGTGCCTGGAGTAGGGGGTCAACAGATACGCAGTATTTT
few	TRBV6-1	NA	TRBJ1-3	CASSEAEASGNTIYF	TGTGCCAGCAGTGAAGCGGAAGCCTCTGGAAACACCATATATTTT
NA	TRBV5-1	NA	TRBJ1-2	CASSFGRDLTDGYTF	TGCGCCAGCAGCTTCGGCAGGGATTTAACGGATGGCTACACCTTC
once	TRBV19	TRBD1	TRBJ1-1	CATGQGAEMAFF	TGTGCCACAGGACAGGGGGCTGAGATGGCTTTCTTT
NA	TRBV6-4	NA	TRBJ1-2	CASSPWGTSNYGYTF	TGTGCCAGCAGTCCTTGGGGGACCTCTAACTATGGCTACACCTTC
NA	TRBV5-6	TRBD2	TRBJ2-7	CASKVAGPPYEQYF	TGTGCCAGCAAGGTAGCGGGACCCCCCTACGAGCAGTACTTC
NA	TRBV5-1	TRBD1	TRBJ2-1	CASSSAVTGSYNEQFF	TGCGCCAGCAGCTCGGCTGTGACAGGGTCCTACAATGAGCAGTTCTTC
once	TRBV6-5	TRBD2	TRBJ2-1	CASSYSLAGVENEQFF	TGTGCCAGCAGTTACTCCCTAGCGGGAGTGGAGAATGAGCAGTTCTTC
NA	TRBV2	NA	TRBJ2-5	CASSPQGRETQYF	TGTGCCAGCAGTCCACAGGGCAGAGAGACCCAGTACTTC
NA	TRBV19	TRBD1	TRBJ1-1	CAGRRDPGGITEAFF	TGTGCCGGTAGAAGGGATCCAGGGGGAATCACTGAAGCTTTCTTT
NA	TRBV5-1	NA	TRBJ2-1	CASSLVVGGTYNEQFF	TGCGCCAGCAGCTTGGTTGTGGGAGGTACCTACAATGAGCAGTTCTTC
NA	TRBV28	NA	TRBJ2-7	CASSRGTGAGWQYF	TGTGCCAGCAGCCGCGGGACCGGTGCTGGATGGCAGTACTTC
NA	TRBV21-1	NA	TRBJ2-2	CASIDPLLGGRELFF	TGTGCCAGCATCGACCCTCTTTTGGGAGGGCGGGAGCTGTTTTTT
once	TRBV19	NA	TRBJ2-7	CASGTGPYEQYF	TGTGCCAGTGGGACGGGGCCCTACGAGCAGTACTTC
NA	TRBV2	NA	TRBJ2-7	CASSVPTGRSHRSEQYF	TGTGCCAGCAGTGTCCCTACCGGACGCAGCCATCGTAGCGAGCAGTACTTC
NA	TRBV19	NA	TRBJ2-7	CASSISVTRVVYEQYF	TGTGCCAGTAGTATAAGTGTGACGAGGGTCGTATACGAGCAGTACTTC
NA	TRBV5-6	TRBD1	TRBJ1-3	CASSVAGGLNTIYF	TGTGCCAGCAGCGTAGCAGGGGGTTTAAACACCATATATTTT
NA	TRBV10-1	TRBD1	TRBJ1-3	CASSAGTGAGNTIYF	TGCGCCAGCAGTGCCGGGACAGGGGCTGGAAACACCATATATTTT
NA	TRBV10-3	NA	TRBJ1-1	CAISAPPPSGNTEAFF	TGTGCCATCAGTGCACCCCCGCCGAGTGGGAACACTGAAGCTTTCTTT
NA	TRBV19	TRBD1	TRBJ2-5	CASSLRQGGVETQYF	TGTGCCAGTAGCCTCAGACAGGGCGGAGTGGAGACCCAGTACTTC
NA	TRBV9	NA	TRBJ1-2	CASSVDRVDYGYTF	TGTGCCAGCAGCGTAGACAGGGTAGATTATGGCTACACCTTC
NA	TRBV27	TRBD2	TRBJ2-7	CASPWGGLVREQYF	TGTGCCAGCCCTTGGGGAGGGTTGGTTCGCGAGCAGTACTTC
NA	TRBV5-1	NA	TRBJ1-1	CASSRDWGINTEAFF	TGCGCCAGCAGCAGGGATTGGGGGATTAACACTGAAGCTTTCTTT
NA	TRBV19	TRBD2	TRBJ2-1	CASSISRLAAYNEQFF	TGTGCCAGTAGTATATCAAGACTAGCGGCGTACAATGAGCAGTTCTTC
NA	TRBV6-5	NA	TRBJ2-2	CASSPGGKELFF	TGTGCCAGCAGCCCCGGGGGCAAGGAGCTGTTTTTT
NA	TRBV7-6	TRBD1	TRBJ2-3	CASSSGQGGSRTDTQYF	TGTGCCAGCAGCTCGGGACAGGGAGGCTCCCGCACAGATACGCAGTATTTT
once	TRBV25-1	TRBD1	TRBJ2-7	CASSALGTGSVEQYF	TGTGCCAGCAGTGCTCTCGGGACAGGGTCTGTCGAGCAGTACTTC
NA	TRBV19	NA	TRBJ1-5	CASSIRQGDGLDNQPQHF	TGTGCCAGTAGTATTCGGCAGGGAGACGGGTTAGACAATCAGCCCCAGCATTTT
NA	TRBV12-5	NA	TRBJ2-3	CASGWRRTSTDTQYF	TGTGCTAGTGGTTGGAGACGGACTAGCACAGATACGCAGTATTTT